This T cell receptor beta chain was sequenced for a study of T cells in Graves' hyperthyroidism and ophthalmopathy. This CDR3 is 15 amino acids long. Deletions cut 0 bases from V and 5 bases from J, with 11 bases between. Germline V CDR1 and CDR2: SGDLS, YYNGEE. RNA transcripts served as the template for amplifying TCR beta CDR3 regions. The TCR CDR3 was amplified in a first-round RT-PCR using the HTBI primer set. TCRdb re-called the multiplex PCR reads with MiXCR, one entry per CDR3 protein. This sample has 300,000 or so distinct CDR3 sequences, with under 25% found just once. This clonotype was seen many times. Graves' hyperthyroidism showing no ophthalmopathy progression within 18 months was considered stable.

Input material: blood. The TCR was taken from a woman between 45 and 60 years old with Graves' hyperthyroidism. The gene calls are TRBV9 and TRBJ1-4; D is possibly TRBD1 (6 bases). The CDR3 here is CASSVDGTQNEKLFF. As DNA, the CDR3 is TGTGCCAGCAGCGTAGATGGGACACAAAATGAAAAACTGTTTTTT.